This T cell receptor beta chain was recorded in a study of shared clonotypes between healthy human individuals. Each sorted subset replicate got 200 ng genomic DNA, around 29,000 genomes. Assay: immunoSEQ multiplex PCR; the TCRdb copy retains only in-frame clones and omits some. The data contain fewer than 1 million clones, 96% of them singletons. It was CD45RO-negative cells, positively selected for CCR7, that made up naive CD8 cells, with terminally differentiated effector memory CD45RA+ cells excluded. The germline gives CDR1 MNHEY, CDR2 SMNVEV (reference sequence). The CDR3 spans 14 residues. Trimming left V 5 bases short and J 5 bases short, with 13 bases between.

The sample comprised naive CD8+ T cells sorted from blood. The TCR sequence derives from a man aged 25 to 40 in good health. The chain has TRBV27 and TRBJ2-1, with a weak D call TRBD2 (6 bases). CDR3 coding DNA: TGTGCCAGCAGTCGGGAGACTGTCAACAATGAGCAGTTCTTC. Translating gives CASSRETVNNEQFF.